Given below is one TCR beta chain in context. This specimen belongs to a study of blood T cell repertoires in COVID-19. About the research overall: Nucleic acid was either cDNA or gDNA, and it came from T cells, B-cell-depleted T cells, or PBMCs.

Per the study methods: Amplification of reference gene primers was used by the study to estimate nucleated cell counts. Sequenced by immunoSEQ multiplex PCR; TCRdb stores in-frame clones only, minus some. V and J calls and clone size are copied from that table; D and trimming were computed from the DNA. In the table there are 200,000 to 300,000 clones, 82% of which are singletons. The sequence was obtained from a woman in her fifties or sixties with active or convalescent COVID-19. What was sequenced was peripheral blood.

CDR3 amino acids: CASSPEGYEQYF. The CDR3 nucleotides are TGTGCCAGCTCACCAGAGGGCTACGAGCAGTACTTC. The chain couples TRBV18 to TRBJ2-7, with D perhaps TRBD2 (5 bases). The germline CDR1 and CDR2 sequences are KGHSH and LQKENI. CDR3 length: 12 amino acids. V was clipped by 2 bases and J by 3 bases, with 5 bases between them.